One sample yielded the 24 T cell receptor beta chains listed below, sequenced in a study of T-cell reconstitution after alpha-beta-depleted transplantation in children. This sample's TCRbeta library carried unique molecular identifier barcodes. TCRdb redid the calling of the PCR reads with MiXCR, one entry per CDR3 protein. The sample carries 150,000 to 250,000 distinct CDR3 sequences, 5% to 6.5% recorded once. The starting material was PBMCs, obtained before TCRalphabeta/CD19-depleted stem cell transplant. The receptors originated from a girl under three years old with combined immunodeficiency, due to receive a stem cell transplant.

This clonotype was recorded many times. The rearrangement uses TRBV5-1 and TRBJ1-1, with D maybe TRBD1 (5 bases). The V end was cut by 0 bases, the J end by 7 bases, with 13 bases between. The germline V gene encodes CDR1 SGHRS and CDR2 YFSETQ. The CDR3 consists of 14 residues. Written as DNA, the CDR3 is TGCGCCAGCAGCTTGGGGGGTACAGGAGTTGAAGCTTTCTTT. Translated: CASSLGGTGVEAFF. The whole variable domain, remainder taken from reference TRBV5-1 and TRBJ1-1, is KAGVTQTPRYLIKTRGQQVTLSCSPISGHRSVSWYQQTPGQGLQFLFEYFSETQRNKGNFPGRFSGRQFSNSRSEMNVSTLELGDSALYLCASSLGGTGVEAFFGQGTRLTVV.

This clonotype was found many times. This chain uses TRBV24-1 with TRBJ2-2, with D tentatively TRBD1 (6 bases). The CDR3 is made up of 14 amino acids. Germline CDR1 is KGHDR and CDR2 is SFDVKD. The ends were cut back, 2 bases at V and 7 bases at J, with 10 bases in the middle. CDR3 DNA sequence: TGTGCCACCAGTGATTCCACAGGGTTCGGGGAGCTGTTTTTT. Translated, it gives CATSDSTGFGELFF.

Details on this clonotype: A much larger clone differs from this one at a single base, so this may be a read error. Because it lacks the conserved phenylalanine or tryptophan at the end, this CDR3 is likely a read error. The chain joins TRBV28 to TRBJ1-5, with D possibly being TRBD1 (6 bases). Trimming shortened V by 5 bases and J by 1 base, and 15 bases separated the two germline ends. The CDR3 runs to 16 residues. From germline, CDR1 is MDHEN and CDR2 SYDVKM. DNA of the CDR3: TGTGCCAGCAGTCCAATCCGACAGGTGAGCAATCAGCCCCAGCATTGT. It encodes CASSPIRQVSNQPQHC.

This clonotype was recorded at least ten times. The chain joins TRBV28 to TRBJ2-3; 9 bases are shared with TRBD2. The CDR3 consists of 16 residues. V gave up 8 bases and J gave up 4 bases; unmatched junction bases: 13. Germline loops: CDR1 MDHEN, CDR2 SYDVKM. CDR3 in DNA: TGTGCCAGCCCTCCCGAGGGGATAGCGGGAGCAGATACGCAGTATTTT. Its translation: CASPPEGIAGADTQYF.

This clonotype was counted a few times. The V gene is TRBV7-9, the J gene TRBJ1-1; tentative D call: TRBD1 (6 bases). V was pared by 7 bases and J by 1 base, with 19 bases between. Germline-derived CDR1 and CDR2 are SEHNR and FQNEAQ (reference sequence). This CDR3 has 16 amino acids. The CDR3 is CASNQWPGASNTEAFF. The CDR3 bases are TGTGCCAGCAACCAGTGGCCAGGGGCGTCGAACACTGAAGCTTTCTTT.

This clonotype was counted a few times. The CDR3 region is CASSLNPGPENSPLHF. The CDR3 DNA reads TGTGCCAGCAGCTTAAACCCGGGTCCAGAGAATTCACCCCTCCACTTT. V is TRBV7-3 and J is TRBJ1-6; D is unresolved. The CDR3 is 16 residues long. CDR1 and CDR2 from the germline V gene are SGHTA and FQGTGA. Deletions cut 1 base from V and 7 bases from J, with 14 bases between.

This clonotype was detected ten times or more. The chain joins TRBV12-3 or TRBV12-4 to TRBJ2-7, with TRBD1 identical over 7 bases. CDR3 length equals 14 residues. Losses at the gene ends were 6 bases for V and 1 base for J; bases not matched to a gene: 6. The CDR3 region is CASRGQSPSYEQYF. Written as DNA, the CDR3 is TGTGCCAGCAGGGGACAGTCCCCTTCCTACGAGCAGTACTTC.

At least ten counts were recorded for this clonotype. The V and J genes are TRBV25-1 and TRBJ2-2; D is undetermined. Germline V lookup: CDR1 MGHDK, CDR2 SYGVNS. Trimming shortened V by 4 bases and J by 2 bases, and 14 bases separated the two germline ends. The CDR3 totals 16 residues. This CDR3 is CASSVVPAINTGELFF. The CDR3 region has the DNA TGTGCCAGCAGTGTGGTCCCGGCGATCAACACCGGGGAGCTGTTTTTT.

Regarding this clonotype: A read error is possible here, since a much larger clone lies one base away. This rearrangement joins TRBV7-8 to TRBJ1-1; D is possibly TRBD1 (6 bases). The CDR3 covers 15 residues. Trimming removed 1 base from V and 1 base from J, with 10 bases in between. The germline V gene encodes CDR1 SGHVS and CDR2 FQNEAQ. The CDR3: CASSLVTGRNTEAFF. In DNA, the CDR3 is TGTGCCAGCAGCTTAGTAACAGGGCGGAACACTGAAGCTTTCTTT.

Many counts were recorded for this clonotype. The chain is built from TRBV27 and TRBJ2-7, with D perhaps matching TRBD2 (6 bases). With 5 bases removed from V and 2 bases from J, the gap between germline ends came to 16 bases. This CDR3 is built from 15 residues. CDR1 is MNHEY and CDR2 is SMNVEV in the germline V gene (reference sequence). CDR3 DNA: TGTGCCAGCAGTAGTGGGGGACTTTCAACCTACGAGCAGTACTTC. Encoded protein: CASSSGGLSTYEQYF.

This clonotype showed up many times. The CDR3 reads CSARDGGRAQETQYF. The DNA for the CDR3 is TGCAGTGCTAGAGATGGCGGGAGAGCCCAAGAGACCCAGTACTTC. The rearrangement uses TRBV20-1 and TRBJ2-5; 7 bases are a match to TRBD2. Germline values: CDR1 DFQATT, CDR2 SNEGSKA (reference sequence). J gave up 1 base and V 0 bases, and 5 bases lay outside the gene matches. The CDR3 runs to 15 residues.

The sample holds many counts of this clonotype. The gene calls are TRBV28 and TRBJ1-1; perhaps TRBD1 as D (6 bases). Germline CDR1 reads MDHEN; CDR2 reads SYDVKM. V was trimmed by 3 bases and J by 0 bases, leaving 14 bases between them. The CDR3 is 16 amino acids. This CDR3 is CASSFNSRGVNTEAFF. The CDR3 region has the DNA TGTGCCAGCAGTTTCAACAGCAGGGGTGTGAACACTGAAGCTTTCTTT.

This clonotype has a count of ten or more. The chain uses TRBV20-1 and TRBJ1-3; D gene ambiguous. The CDR3 runs to 13 residues. Per the germline V gene, CDR1 is DFQATT and CDR2 is SNEGSKA (reference sequence). Trimming removed 3 bases at V and 3 bases at J, with 9 bases between. The CDR3 region has the DNA TGCAGTGCTAGTGGTGGGGTTGGAAACACCATATATTTT. Encoded protein: CSASGGVGNTIYF.

In this sample, this clonotype turned up many times. The V gene is TRBV7-9, the J gene TRBJ2-4; D call uncertain. CDR1 SEHNR and CDR2 FQNEAQ come from the germline V gene (reference sequence). CDR3 length: 13 residues. Trimming removed 2 bases from V and 8 bases from J, with 10 bases in between. In DNA form, the CDR3 reads TGTGCCAGCAGCTTACTGGGTATGGACATTCAGTACTTC. Protein sequence: CASSLLGMDIQYF.

This clonotype was picked up many times. The chain recombines TRBV7-9 with TRBJ2-1, with D possibly TRBD2 on 6 matching bases. CDR1 is SEHNR and CDR2 is FQNEAQ in the germline V gene (reference sequence). This CDR3 spans 14 amino acids. V lost 3 bases to trimming and J lost 4 bases, with 10 bases between them. Here the CDR3 reads CASSFGGRYNEQFF. The CDR3 DNA sequence: TGTGCCAGCAGCTTTGGGGGGAGGTACAATGAGCAGTTCTTC. The full variable domain, rest sourced from reference TRBV7-9 and TRBJ2-1, is DTGVSQNPRHKITKRGQNVTFRCDPISEHNRLYWYRQTLGQGPEFLTYFQNEAQLEKSRLLSDRFSAERPKGSFSTLEIQRTEQGDSAMYLCASSFGGRYNEQFFGPGTRLTVL.

This clonotype occurred a few times. Possible read error: a much larger clone is one base away. V is TRBV5-5 and J is TRBJ2-7; tentatively, D is TRBD1 (6 bases). Trimming shortened V by 4 bases and J by 0 bases, and 8 bases separated the two germline ends. The CDR3 has 13 residues. Germline V gives CDR1 SGHKS, CDR2 YYEKEE (reference sequence). DNA of the CDR3: TGTGCCAGCAGCCGGGACATCTCCTACGAGCAGTACTTC. This sequence encodes CASSRDISYEQYF.

This clonotype was counted ten times or more. V and J are TRBV9 and TRBJ2-5; 8 bases agree with TRBD1. CDR3 length: 14 residues. The V gene's germline CDR1 is SGDLS and CDR2 YYNGEE. With V trimmed by 3 bases and J by 3 bases, 4 bases remained unmatched. CDR3 residues: CASSASTGEETQYF. For the CDR3, the DNA is TGTGCCAGCAGCGCCTCGACAGGGGAAGAGACCCAGTACTTC.

This clonotype has a count of ten or more. This rearrangement joins TRBV10-3 to TRBJ2-7; 7 positions match TRBD1. Germline V gene sequence: CDR1 ENHRY, CDR2 SYGVKD. V lost 5 bases, J lost 3 bases, and 4 bases stayed unmatched. CDR3 size: 13 residues. CDR3 DNA: TGTGCCATCAGTAGGGACAGCTACTACGAGCAGTACTTC. As protein: CAISRDSYYEQYF.

This clonotype came up many times. J is TRBJ2-2 and V is TRBV20-1; TRBD1 agrees at 10 bases. The V gene's germline CDR1 is DFQATT and CDR2 SNEGSKA (reference sequence). Germline trimming cut 0 bases from V and 0 bases from J; bases unmatched to any gene: 4. The CDR3 length is 17 residues. CDR3 sequence: CSARDSDRGTNTGELFF. In nucleotides, the CDR3 is TGCAGTGCTAGAGACTCGGACAGGGGGACGAACACCGGGGAGCTGTTTTTT.

The chain links TRBV4-1 to TRBJ2-2; maybe TRBD2 (6 bases). The germline CDR1 and CDR2 sequences are MGHRA and YSYEKL. The germline V and J ends were trimmed by 5 bases and 1 base, with 11 bases remaining between them. The CDR3 has 15 residues. The CDR3 here is CASSGPGLNTGELFF. In DNA form, the CDR3 reads TGCGCCAGCAGCGGACCGGGACTGAACACCGGGGAGCTGTTTTTT.

This clonotype was counted at least ten times. The chain joins TRBV29-1 to TRBJ1-2, with 9 bases matching TRBD1. Germline loops: CDR1 SQVTM, CDR2 ANQGSEA. V dropped 1 base and J dropped 3; count of bases not matched to a gene: 6. This CDR3 is built from 15 residues. The CDR3 sequence is CSVEAPGQGDYGYTF. In DNA form, the CDR3 reads TGCAGCGTTGAAGCCCCGGGACAGGGAGACTATGGCTACACCTTC.

This clonotype was detected ten times or more. The rearrangement links TRBV7-2 to TRBJ2-5; the match to TRBD2 covers 10 bases. CDR1 is SGHTA and CDR2 is FQGNSA in the germline V gene. Losses at the gene ends were 4 bases for V and 0 bases for J; bases not matched to a gene: 2. The CDR3 runs 15 residues. The CDR3 DNA follows: TGTGCCAGCAGCTGGACTAGCGGTAACCAAGAGACCCAGTACTTC. It translates to CASSWTSGNQETQYF.

This clonotype was detected ten times or more. V is TRBV3-1 and J is TRBJ1-1; D is possibly TRBD1 (5 bases). The CDR3 is 16 amino acids. Trimming stripped 4 bases from V and 4 bases from J, with 19 bases between. CDR1 and CDR2 from the germline V gene are LGHDT and YNNKEL (reference sequence). The CDR3: CASSLDLGGMGTEAFF. The CDR3 nucleotides are TGTGCCAGCAGCCTAGACCTGGGGGGTATGGGCACTGAAGCTTTCTTT.

The sample holds many counts of this clonotype. CDR3 protein: CASSLRLAGDRSYNEQFF. DNA of the CDR3: TGTGCCAGCAGTCTTCGACTAGCGGGAGACCGCTCCTACAATGAGCAGTTCTTC. The chain employs TRBV6-2 or TRBV6-3 and TRBJ2-1; 12 positions agree with TRBD2. The V and J ends lost 5 bases and 0 bases, in that order; junction bases with no gene match: 8. Germline CDR1 reads MNHEY; CDR2 reads SVGEGT. This CDR3 is 18 amino acids long.